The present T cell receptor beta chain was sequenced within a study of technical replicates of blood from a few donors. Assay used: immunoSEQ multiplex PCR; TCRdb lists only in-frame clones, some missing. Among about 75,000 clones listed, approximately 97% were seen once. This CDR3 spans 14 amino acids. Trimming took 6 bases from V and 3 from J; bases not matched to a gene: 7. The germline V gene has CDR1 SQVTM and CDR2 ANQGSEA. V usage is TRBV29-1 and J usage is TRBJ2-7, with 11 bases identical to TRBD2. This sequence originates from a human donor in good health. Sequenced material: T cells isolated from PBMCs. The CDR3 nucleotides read TGCAGCGTCTCTGGACTAGCGGGCAACTACGAGCAGTACTTC. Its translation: CSVSGLAGNYEQYF.